The 2 T cell receptor beta chains below come from one sample, sequenced in a study of shared clonotypes between healthy human individuals. Terminally differentiated effector memory CD45RA+ cells were excluded by CCR7 positive selection of CD45RO-negative cells. Sequencing was performed with immunoSEQ multiplex PCR; in TCRdb, only in-frame clones are kept and a portion is missing. The sample shows around 2.1 million clones, roughly 91% of them seen only once. The sequenced sample was naive CD8+ T cells from PBMCs. The receptors here all came from a man aged 18 to 29 in good health. Some clones in this sample may be carry-over from other donors' samples.

The gene calls are TRBV18 and TRBJ1-1; 7 positions agree with TRBD1. From germline, CDR1 is KGHSH and CDR2 LQKENI. The V gene end was trimmed by 10 bases and the J gene end by 3 bases; junction bases not matched to a gene: 11. The CDR3 loop spans 14 amino acids. This CDR3 reads CATDKTGADTEAFF. CDR3 bases: TGTGCCACCGACAAAACAGGGGCGGACACTGAAGCTTTCTTT.

This clone occurred once. The chain is built from TRBV4-1 and TRBJ2-1; 11 bases agree with TRBD2. Trimming cost V 2 bases and J 3 bases; bases outside gene matches: 6. The CDR3 has 17 amino acids. Germline CDR1 is MGHRA and CDR2 is YSYEKL. CDR3 in amino acids: CASSQIPGLADYNEQFF. CDR3 sequence (DNA): TGCGCCAGCAGCCAAATCCCGGGACTAGCGGACTACAATGAGCAGTTCTTC.